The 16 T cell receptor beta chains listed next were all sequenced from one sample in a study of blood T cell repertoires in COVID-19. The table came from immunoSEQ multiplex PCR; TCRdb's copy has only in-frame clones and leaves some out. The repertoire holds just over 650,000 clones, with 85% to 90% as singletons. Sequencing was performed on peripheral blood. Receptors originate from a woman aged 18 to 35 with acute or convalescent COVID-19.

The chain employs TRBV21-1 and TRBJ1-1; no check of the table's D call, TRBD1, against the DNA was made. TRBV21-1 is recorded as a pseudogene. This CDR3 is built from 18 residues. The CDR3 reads CASSKVAGQGVRGTEAFF. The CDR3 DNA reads TGTGCCAGCAGCAAAGTTGCCGGACAGGGGGTCAGGGGCACTGAAGCTTTCTTT.

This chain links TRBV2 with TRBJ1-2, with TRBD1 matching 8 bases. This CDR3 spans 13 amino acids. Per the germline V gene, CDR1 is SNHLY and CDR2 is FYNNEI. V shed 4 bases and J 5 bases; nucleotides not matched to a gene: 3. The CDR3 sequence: CASSGTGTYGYTF. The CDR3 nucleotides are TGTGCCAGCAGTGGGACAGGGACTTATGGCTACACCTTC.

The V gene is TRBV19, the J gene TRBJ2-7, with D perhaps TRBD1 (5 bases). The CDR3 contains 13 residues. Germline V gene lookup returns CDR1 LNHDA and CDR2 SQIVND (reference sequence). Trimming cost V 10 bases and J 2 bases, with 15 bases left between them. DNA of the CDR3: TGTGCCACCACCGACAGACAAACCTACGAGCAGTACTTC. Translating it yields CATTDRQTYEQYF.

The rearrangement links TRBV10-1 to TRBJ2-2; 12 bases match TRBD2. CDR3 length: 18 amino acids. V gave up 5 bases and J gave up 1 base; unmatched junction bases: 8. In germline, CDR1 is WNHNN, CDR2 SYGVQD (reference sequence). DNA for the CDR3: TGCGCCAGCAGTCCAACTGCTAGCGGGGGGGAGAACACCGGGGAGCTGTTTTTT. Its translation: CASSPTASGGENTGELFF.

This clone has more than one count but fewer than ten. The CDR3 sequence: CATWEWQGGYTF. As DNA, the CDR3 is TGTGCCACTTGGGAATGGCAGGGTGGCTACACCTTC. V is TRBV24-1 and J is TRBJ1-2; tentative D call: TRBD1 (5 bases). The CDR3 runs 12 residues. CDR1 is KGHDR, CDR2 SFDVKD, per germline. V was cut by 10 bases and J by 7 bases, with 15 bases left in between.

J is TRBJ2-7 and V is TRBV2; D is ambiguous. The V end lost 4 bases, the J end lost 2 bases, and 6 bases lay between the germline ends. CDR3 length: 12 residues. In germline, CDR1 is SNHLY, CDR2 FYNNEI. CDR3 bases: TGTGCCAGCAGTGTGGCAGCCTACGAGCAGTACTTC. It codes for CASSVAAYEQYF.

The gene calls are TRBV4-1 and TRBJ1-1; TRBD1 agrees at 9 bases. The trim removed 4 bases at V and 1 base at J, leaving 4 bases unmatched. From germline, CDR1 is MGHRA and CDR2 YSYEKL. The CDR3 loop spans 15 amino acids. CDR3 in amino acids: CASSPDRGENTEAFF. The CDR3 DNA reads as TGCGCCAGCAGCCCAGACAGGGGGGAGAACACTGAAGCTTTCTTT.

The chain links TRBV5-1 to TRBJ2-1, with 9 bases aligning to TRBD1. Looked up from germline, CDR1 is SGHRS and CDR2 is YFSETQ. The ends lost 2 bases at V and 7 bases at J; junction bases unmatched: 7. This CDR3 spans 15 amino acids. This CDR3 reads CASSLSGTGSNEQFF. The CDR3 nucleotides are TGCGCCAGCAGCTTATCCGGGACAGGGTCGAATGAGCAGTTCTTC.

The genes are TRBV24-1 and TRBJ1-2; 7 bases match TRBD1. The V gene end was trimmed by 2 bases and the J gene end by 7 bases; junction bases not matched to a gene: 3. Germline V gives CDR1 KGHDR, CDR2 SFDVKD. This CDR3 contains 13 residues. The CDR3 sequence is CATSDSRQGGYTF. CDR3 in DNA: TGTGCCACCAGTGATTCGCGACAGGGTGGCTACACCTTC.

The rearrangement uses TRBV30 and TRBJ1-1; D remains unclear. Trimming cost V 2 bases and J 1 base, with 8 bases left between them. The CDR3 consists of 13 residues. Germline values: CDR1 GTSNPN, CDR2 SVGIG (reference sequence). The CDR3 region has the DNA TGTGCCTGGAGTCCACTACCGAACACTGAAGCTTTCTTT. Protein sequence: CAWSPLPNTEAFF.

In nucleotides, the CDR3 is TGCGCCAGCAGCCAGGCCCGGGTCCGTGGTGGTACGCAGTATTTT. It is translated as CASSQARVRGGTQYF. This chain connects TRBV4-3 to TRBJ2-3; D call uncertain. This CDR3 contains 15 residues. Between the trimmed V and J ends, which lost 3 bases and 8 bases, there was a span of 18 bases. Germline V gene data show CDR1 as LGHNA and CDR2 as YSLEER.

The chain's CDR3 is CASATGLGTDTQYF. CDR3 DNA: TGTGCCAGCGCTACGGGACTCGGCACAGATACGCAGTATTTT. The rearrangement joins TRBV6-5 to TRBJ2-3, with D tentatively TRBD2 (6 bases). The ends were cut back, 8 bases at V and 1 base at J, with 13 bases in the middle. This CDR3 region has 14 residues. The germline V gene has CDR1 MNHEY and CDR2 SVGAGI.

CDR3: CASSAAYSTLRGTGELFF. CDR3 coding DNA: TGTGCCAGCAGTGCCGCATACTCCACTCTAAGGGGCACCGGGGAGCTGTTTTTT. The chain carries TRBV6-4 and TRBJ2-2, with a possible D match to TRBD1 (5 bases). Germline V gene sequence: CDR1 MRHNA, CDR2 SNTAGT. This CDR3 comprises 18 residues. The V gene lost 4 bases and the J gene lost 4 bases, with 22 bases spanning the gap.

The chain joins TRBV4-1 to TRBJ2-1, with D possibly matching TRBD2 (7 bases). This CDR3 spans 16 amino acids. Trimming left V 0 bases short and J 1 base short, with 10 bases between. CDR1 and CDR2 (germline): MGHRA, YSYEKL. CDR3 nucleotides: TGCGCCAGCAGCCAAGAGAAGGGGGGGTCCTACAATGAGCAGTTCTTC. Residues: CASSQEKGGSYNEQFF.

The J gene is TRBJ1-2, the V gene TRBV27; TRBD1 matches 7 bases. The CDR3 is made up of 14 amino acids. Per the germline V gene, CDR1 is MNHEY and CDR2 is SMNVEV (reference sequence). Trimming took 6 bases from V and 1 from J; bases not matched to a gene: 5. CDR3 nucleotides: TGTGCCAGCAGCTTGACAGGGATTAACTATGGCTACACCTTC. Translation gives CASSLTGINYGYTF.

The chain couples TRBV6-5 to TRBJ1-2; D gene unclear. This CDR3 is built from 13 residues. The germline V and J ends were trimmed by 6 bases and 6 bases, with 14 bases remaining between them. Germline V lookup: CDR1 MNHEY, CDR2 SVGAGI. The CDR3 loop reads CASRSSGIDGYTF. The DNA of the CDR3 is TGTGCCAGCAGGTCCTCGGGAATCGATGGCTACACCTTC.